The 5 T cell receptor beta chains below were found in one sample sequenced in a study of response to subunit inactivated influenza vaccine. TCRdb re-derived calls from the RT-PCR reads in MiXCR, one entry per CDR3 protein. The data hold roughly 500,000 distinct CDR3 sequences, with 16% observed a single time. The sample consisted of CD4+ T cells sorted from PBMCs, taken less than 30 months after vaccination. All receptors come from a man aged 45 to 70 who received an inactivated influenza vaccine.

This clonotype has more than one count but fewer than ten. The V and J genes are TRBV29-1 and TRBJ2-3; D perhaps matches TRBD2 (6 bases). The V gene's germline CDR1 is SQVTM and CDR2 ANQGSEA. The CDR3 is 13 residues long. V was cut by 8 bases and J by 1 base, with 13 bases left in between. For the CDR3, the DNA is TGCAGCCTGCGGGACTTGCGCACAGATACGCAGTATTTT. Translation gives CSLRDLRTDTQYF.

This clonotype was seen ten or more times. CDR3 protein: CASSVSAPAGSYNEQFF. The CDR3 nucleotides read TGTGCCAGCAGCGTATCCGCCCCGGCAGGCTCCTACAATGAGCAGTTCTTC. The chain recombines TRBV9 with TRBJ2-1; D not certain. Germline-derived CDR1 and CDR2 are SGDLS and YYNGEE. The V and J ends lost 1 base and 0 bases respectively, with 14 bases between them. The CDR3 sequence is 17 residues long.

This chain uses TRBV2 with TRBJ1-1; no definite D call. This CDR3 is built from 13 residues. Per germline, CDR1 SNHLY and CDR2 FYNNEI. V shed 5 bases and J shed 0 bases, with 7 bases lying between them. CDR3 nucleotide sequence: TGTGCCAGCAGTCCGTTCATGAACACTGAAGCTTTCTTT. Translation gives CASSPFMNTEAFF.

In this sample, this clonotype turned up many times. The gene calls are TRBV5-4 and TRBJ1-2, with 11 bases identical to TRBD1. V shed 4 bases, J shed 3 bases, and the junction held 5 bases outside the gene matches. The CDR3 consists of 15 residues. Germline-derived CDR1 and CDR2 are SGHNT and YYREEE (reference sequence). The CDR3 coding sequence is TGTGCCAGCAGCGAGGACAGGGGGCGCGACTATGGCTACACCTTC. Translating gives CASSEDRGRDYGYTF.

The V call is TRBV6-1, the J call TRBJ1-1, with 9 bases lining up with TRBD1. Germline-derived CDR1 and CDR2 are MNHNS and SASEGT. Trimming cost V 6 bases and J 4 bases; bases outside gene matches: 9. The CDR3 is 15 residues long. In nucleotides, the CDR3 is TGTGCCAGCAGAACGCGGACAGGGGCGACCACTGAAGCTTTCTTT. This sequence encodes CASRTRTGATTEAFF.